Shown below are 27 T cell receptor beta chains from a single sample sequenced in a study of T cells in localized non-small cell lung cancer. Some clones are missing from TCRdb's copy, which holds only in-frame ones; the method was immunoSEQ multiplex PCR. The table lists more than 20,000 clones, roughly 87% of them singletons. The material was peripheral blood, obtained before any cancer treatment. The source of these receptors is a male donor aged 60 or over with stage I squamous cell lung carcinoma.

V usage is TRBV7-2 and J usage is TRBJ2-5, with D hard to call. The CDR3 spans 13 residues. Per the germline V gene, CDR1 is SGHTA and CDR2 is FQGNSA. V dropped 5 bases and J dropped 5 bases, with 12 bases sitting between them. The CDR3 DNA follows: TGTGCCAGCAGCCCTACTCCGGCGGAGACCCAGTACTTC. Encoded protein: CASSPTPAETQYF.

This rearrangement joins TRBV5-1 to TRBJ2-7; D may be TRBD1 or TRBD2 (6 bases each). In germline, CDR1 is SGHRS, CDR2 YFSETQ. V gave up 5 bases and J gave up 2 bases, with 14 bases separating them. The CDR3 loop spans 14 amino acids. CDR3 sequence: CASSPGGGTYEQYF. CDR3 nucleotides: TGCGCCAGCAGTCCCGGAGGGGGAACCTACGAGCAGTACTTC.

The chain couples TRBV10-1 to TRBJ2-5; 7 nucleotides line up with TRBD1. Germline trimming cut 5 bases from V and 7 bases from J; bases unmatched to any gene: 13. CDR3 length: 15 residues. Germline V gene lookup returns CDR1 WNHNN and CDR2 SYGVQD (reference sequence). This CDR3 reads CASSSSRTGRVTQYF. For the CDR3, the DNA is TGCGCCAGCAGTAGTTCCCGGACAGGTCGAGTGACCCAGTACTTC.

This chain connects TRBV5-4 to TRBJ1-1; 7 bases are a match to TRBD1. The CDR3 totals 17 residues. The germline V gene encodes CDR1 SGHNT and CDR2 YYREEE (reference sequence). The ends lost 5 bases at V and 0 bases at J; junction bases unmatched: 13. In DNA, the CDR3 is TGTGCCAGCAGGACCGGGACAGCCCGCCCCTTGAACACTGAAGCTTTCTTT. The encoded protein is CASRTGTARPLNTEAFF. Combining the CDR3 with reference TRBV5-4 and TRBJ1-1 gives the whole variable domain ETGVTQSPTHLIKTRGQQVTLRCSSQSGHNTVSWYQQALGQGPQFIFQYYREEENGRGNFPPRFSGLQFPNYSSELNVNALELDDSALYLCASRTGTARPLNTEAFFGQGTRLTVV.

This chain uses TRBV5-6 with TRBJ2-1, with 10 bases that match TRBD2. The CDR3 extends over 15 amino acids. V shed 5 bases, J shed 8 bases, and the junction held 10 bases outside the gene matches. Germline lookup yields CDR1 SGHDT and CDR2 YYEEEE. The CDR3 sequence is CASRVPSGRDDEQFF. The CDR3 nucleotides are TGTGCCAGCAGGGTCCCTAGCGGGAGAGACGATGAGCAGTTCTTC.

This clone was seen a few times. The chain has TRBV7-9 and TRBJ1-5, with D uncertain. This CDR3 contains 12 residues. V lost 5 bases and J 6 bases, leaving 8 bases between the germline ends. Germline CDR1 reads SEHNR; CDR2 reads FQNEAQ (reference sequence). For the CDR3, the DNA is TGTGCCAGCAGCCTCGGGAGTCAGCCCCAGCATTTT. Its translation is CASSLGSQPQHF.

This chain connects TRBV7-3 to TRBJ2-1; no firm D call. V lost 5 bases and J 0 bases, leaving 20 bases between the germline ends. This CDR3 has 18 amino acids. CDR1 SGHTA and CDR2 FQGTGA come from the germline V gene. CDR3 in amino acids: CASSKNLGPPSSYNEQFF. The CDR3 DNA sequence: TGTGCCAGCAGCAAAAATCTAGGGCCCCCGAGCTCCTACAATGAGCAGTTCTTC.

This clone has only a few counts. DNA of the CDR3: TGTGCCAGCAGTGTGGAAGGGGGACTAGCAAGCAGTGAGCAGTTCTTC. This codes for CASSVEGGLASSEQFF. V gene TRBV6-4 combines with J gene TRBJ2-1; TRBD2 matches 9 bases. The germline gives CDR1 MRHNA, CDR2 SNTAGT. The CDR3 extends over 16 amino acids. Trimming cost V 4 bases and J 9 bases; bases outside gene matches: 13.

The chain recombines TRBV19 with TRBJ2-7; 11 nucleotides agree with TRBD2. CDR1 LNHDA and CDR2 SQIVND come from the germline V gene (reference sequence). The length of the CDR3 is 15 residues. With V trimmed by 5 bases and J by 6 bases, 9 bases remained unmatched. As DNA, the CDR3 is TGTGCCAGTAGTTCCTTGACTAGCGGGACTCCCGAGCAGTACTTC. Amino acids: CASSSLTSGTPEQYF. Full variable domain (rest looked up from reference TRBV19 and TRBJ2-7): DGGITQSPKYLFRKEGQNVTLSCEQNLNHDAMYWYRQDPGQGLRLIYYSQIVNDFQKGDIAEGYSVSREKKESFPLTVTSAQKNPTAFYLCASSSLTSGTPEQYFGPGTRLTVT.

This chain joins TRBV6-1 and TRBJ1-1; D ambiguous. V gave up 7 bases and J gave up 5 bases, with 14 bases separating them. The length of the CDR3 is 13 residues. Germline-derived CDR1 and CDR2 are MNHNS and SASEGT. The CDR3 protein is CASKTTPGTEAFF. In nucleotides, the CDR3 is TGTGCCAGCAAGACAACCCCGGGGACTGAAGCTTTCTTT.

The chain combines TRBV7-8 with TRBJ2-1; perhaps TRBD2 as D (6 bases). V was cut by 1 base and J by 0 bases, with 13 bases left in between. CDR3 length: 17 residues. Germline-derived CDR1 and CDR2 are SGHVS and FQNEAQ. CDR3 protein: CASSLGPRGSSYNEQFF. DNA for the CDR3: TGTGCCAGCAGCTTAGGGCCCCGGGGGAGCTCCTACAATGAGCAGTTCTTC.

The chain combines TRBV18 with TRBJ2-7; D not resolved. The CDR3 extends over 14 amino acids. V was shortened by 5 bases and J by 4 bases, with 15 bases between the two germline ends. Per the germline V gene, CDR1 is KGHSH and CDR2 is LQKENI. CDR3 DNA: TGTGCCAGCTCAGTCGAACAGTCTACTTACGAGCAGTACTTC. Encoded protein: CASSVEQSTYEQYF. The full variable domain, with the rest looked up from reference TRBV18 and TRBJ2-7, is NAGVMQNPRHLVRRRGQEARLRCSPMKGHSHVYWYRQLPEEGLKFMVYLQKENIIDESGMPKERFSAEFPKEGPSILRIQQVVRGDSAAYFCASSVEQSTYEQYFGPGTRLTVT.

This clone was detected only a few times. The chain links TRBV11-3 to TRBJ1-3; D is unresolved. V was shortened by 5 bases and J by 11 bases, with 13 bases between the two germline ends. This CDR3 spans 12 amino acids. Looked up from germline, CDR1 is SGHNT and CDR2 is YENEEA. The CDR3 DNA reads TGTGCCAGCAGCCCTGGTCCGGGCGCCATATATTTT. Encoded protein: CASSPGPGAIYF.

The gene calls are TRBV19 and TRBJ1-5; TRBD1 agrees at 7 bases. CDR3 length equals 13 residues. Germline V gene data show CDR1 as LNHDA and CDR2 as SQIVND (reference sequence). With V trimmed by 5 bases and J by 3 bases, 1 base remained unmatched. The CDR3, as DNA: TGTGCCAGTAGTGACAGGGCCAATCAGCCCCAGCATTTT. Protein: CASSDRANQPQHF.

This chain connects TRBV6-6 to TRBJ2-5, with D perhaps matching TRBD1 (6 bases). The CDR3 consists of 14 residues. Germline V gives CDR1 MNHNY, CDR2 SVGAGI (reference sequence). With 4 bases removed from V and 4 bases from J, the gap between germline ends came to 13 bases. CDR3 DNA sequence: TGTGCCAGCAGTTCTGTGGGGGCTGGAGAGACCCAGTACTTC. Translating it yields CASSSVGAGETQYF.

This chain links TRBV6-1 with TRBJ2-1, with 8 bases aligning to TRBD2. The CDR3 is 14 residues long. J lost 8 bases, V lost 4 bases, and 7 bases had no gene match. Per the germline V gene, CDR1 is MNHNS and CDR2 is SASEGT. Here the CDR3 DNA reads TGTGCCAGCAGTGGACGGGAGGGCCGTGATGAGCAGTTCTTC. Encoded protein: CASSGREGRDEQFF.

The chain is built from TRBV14 and TRBJ2-3; D not resolved. This CDR3 region has 14 residues. Trimming took 1 base from V and 7 from J, leaving 12 bases between them. Germline CDR1 SGHDN, CDR2 FVKESK. The CDR3 is CASSQANMANTQYF. The CDR3 region has the DNA TGTGCCAGCAGCCAAGCCAATATGGCAAATACGCAGTATTTT.

Regarding this clone: The germline gene is not matched at one end of the junction; a read error may be the cause. Distinct nucleotide sequences in the sample also encode this CDR3. CDR3 in DNA: TGTGCTAGCAGCGGGGCGGACAGGGGGCAGAATGAGCAGTTCTTC. As protein: CASSGADRGQNEQFF. The rearrangement joins TRBV9 to TRBJ2-1; 11 bases line up with TRBD1. This CDR3 has 15 residues. Germline loops: CDR1 SGDLS, CDR2 YYNGEE.

The CDR3 spells CASSFSGNSYEQYF. For the CDR3, the DNA is TGCGCCAGCAGTTTCTCGGGAAATTCCTACGAGCAGTACTTC. This chain connects TRBV5-1 to TRBJ2-7; TRBD2 might be the D (5 bases). In germline, CDR1 is SGHRS, CDR2 YFSETQ. With 5 bases removed from V and 1 base from J, the gap between germline ends came to 13 bases. This CDR3 has 14 amino acids.

V usage is TRBV5-5 and J usage is TRBJ2-7; 7 bases fit TRBD1. The trim removed 4 bases at V and 0 bases at J, leaving 10 bases unmatched. CDR1 is SGHKS, CDR2 YYEKEE, per germline (reference sequence). The CDR3 length is 16 residues. CDR3 DNA: TGTGCCAGCAGCCTGGGTCCGGGACAGAGCTCCTACGAGCAGTACTTC. Its translation is CASSLGPGQSSYEQYF.

The chain combines TRBV7-2 with TRBJ1-2; the D gene is possibly TRBD1 (5 bases). V was trimmed by 2 bases and J by 8 bases, leaving 15 bases between them. The CDR3 sequence is 14 residues long. From germline, CDR1 is SGHTA and CDR2 FQGNSA. The CDR3 sequence is CASSLRQGRDGYTF. The CDR3 DNA sequence: TGTGCCAGCAGCTTAAGGCAGGGAAGAGACGGCTACACCTTC. Supplemented by reference TRBV7-2 and TRBJ1-2, the full variable domain reads GAGVSQSPSNKVTEKGKDVELRCDPISGHTALYWYRQSLGQGLEFLIYFQGNSAPDKSGLPSDRFSAERTGGSVSTLTIQRTQQEDSAVYLCASSLRQGRDGYTFGSGTRLTVV.

The CDR3 reads CASSRLAFEETQYF. The DNA for the CDR3 is TGTGCCAGCTCACGACTAGCGTTCGAGGAGACCCAGTACTTC. The rearrangement uses TRBV18 and TRBJ2-5; 8 bases are a match to TRBD2. Germline CDR1 KGHSH, CDR2 LQKENI. This CDR3 is built from 14 residues. V lost 4 bases to trimming and J lost 5 bases; unmatched junction nucleotides: 6. The whole variable domain, remainder taken from reference TRBV18 and TRBJ2-5, is NAGVMQNPRHLVRRRGQEARLRCSPMKGHSHVYWYRQLPEEGLKFMVYLQKENIIDESGMPKERFSAEFPKEGPSILRIQQVVRGDSAAYFCASSRLAFEETQYFGPGTRLLVL.

This chain joins TRBV11-2 and TRBJ2-1, with 10 positions matching TRBD2. Germline trimming cut 4 bases from V and 5 bases from J; bases unmatched to any gene: 5. Germline lookup yields CDR1 SGHAT and CDR2 FQNNGV. The CDR3 totals 15 residues. Here the CDR3 DNA reads TGTGCCAGCAGCTATCATCTAGCGGGGGACAATGAGCAGTTCTTC. This encodes CASSYHLAGDNEQFF.

This clone appeared a single time. The V gene is TRBV7-9, the J gene TRBJ2-1; TRBD2 might be the D (5 bases). This CDR3 contains 16 residues. Trimming removed 4 bases from V and 4 bases from J, with 17 bases in between. Germline assignment: CDR1 SEHNR and CDR2 FQNEAQ (reference sequence). The CDR3 spells CASSSSDWIIYNEQFF. In nucleotides, the CDR3 is TGTGCCAGCAGCTCTTCGGACTGGATTATTTACAATGAGCAGTTCTTC. Based on the CDR3 plus reference TRBV7-9 and TRBJ2-1, the full variable domain is DTGVSQNPRHKITKRGQNVTFRCDPISEHNRLYWYRQTLGQGPEFLTYFQNEAQLEKSRLLSDRFSAERPKGSFSTLEIQRTEQGDSAMYLCASSSSDWIIYNEQFFGPGTRLTVL.

The chain has TRBV5-1 and TRBJ2-2; D is uncertain. Germline V gene sequence: CDR1 SGHRS, CDR2 YFSETQ. This CDR3 is 16 amino acids long. Between the trimmed V and J ends, which lost 0 bases and 6 bases, there was a span of 15 bases. The CDR3 loop reads CASSLDPGRLPGELFF. CDR3 DNA sequence: TGCGCCAGCAGCTTGGATCCGGGTCGGTTACCCGGGGAGCTGTTTTTT.

V gene TRBV18 combines with J gene TRBJ2-3; D unresolved. There are 13 residues in the CDR3. V shed 3 bases and J shed 2 bases, with 6 bases lying between them. The germline V gene has CDR1 KGHSH and CDR2 LQKENI. CDR3 sequence (DNA): TGTGCCAGCTCACCGGAGACCACAGATACGCAGTATTTT. Translation gives CASSPETTDTQYF.

This chain uses TRBV5-4 with TRBJ2-7; 7 bases map to TRBD2. Unmatched junction bases numbered 11, after V lost 4 bases and J lost 7 bases. The CDR3 is made up of 14 amino acids. Germline V gene lookup returns CDR1 SGHNT and CDR2 YYREEE (reference sequence). The chain's CDR3 is CASSQPGSGGEQYF. CDR3 DNA sequence: TGTGCCAGCAGCCAACCGGGCTCCGGGGGGGAGCAGTACTTC.